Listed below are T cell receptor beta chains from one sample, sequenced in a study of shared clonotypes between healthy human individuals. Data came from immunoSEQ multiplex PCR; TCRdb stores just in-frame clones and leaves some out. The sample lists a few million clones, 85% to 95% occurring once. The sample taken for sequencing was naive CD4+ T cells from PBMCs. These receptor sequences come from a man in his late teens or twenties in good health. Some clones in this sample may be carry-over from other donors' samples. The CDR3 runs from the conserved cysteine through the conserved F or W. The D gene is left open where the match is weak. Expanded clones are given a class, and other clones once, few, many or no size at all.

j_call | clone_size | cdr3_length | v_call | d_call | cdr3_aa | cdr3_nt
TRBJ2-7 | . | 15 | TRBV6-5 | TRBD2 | CASSHFREGAYEQYF | TGTGCCAGCAGCCACTTTCGGGAGGGGGCCTACGAGCAGTACTTC
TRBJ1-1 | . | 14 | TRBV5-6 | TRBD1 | CASSAGQGRTEAFF | TGTGCCAGCAGCGCCGGACAGGGGCGCACTGAAGCTTTCTTT
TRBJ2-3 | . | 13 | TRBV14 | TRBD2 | CASSPTLAGGQYF | TGTGCCAGCAGCCCAACACTAGCGGGAGGGCAGTATTTT
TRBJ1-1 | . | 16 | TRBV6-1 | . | CASSARTAGGDTEAFF | TGTGCCAGCAGTGCAAGAACTGCGGGAGGCGACACTGAAGCTTTCTTT
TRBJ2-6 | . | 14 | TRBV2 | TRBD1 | CASKTGAGANVLTF | TGTGCCAGCAAGACAGGGGCTGGGGCCAACGTCCTGACTTTC
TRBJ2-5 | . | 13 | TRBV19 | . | CASSSVVGETQYF | TGTGCCAGTAGTTCGGTAGTGGGAGAGACCCAGTACTTC
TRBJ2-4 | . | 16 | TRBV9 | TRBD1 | CASSVGLGTGGHIQYF | TGTGCCAGCAGCGTGGGACTCGGGACAGGGGGCCACATTCAGTACTTC
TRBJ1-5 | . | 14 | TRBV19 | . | CASSGRYSNQPQHF | TGTGCCAGTAGTGGACGGTATAGCAATCAGCCCCAGCATTTT
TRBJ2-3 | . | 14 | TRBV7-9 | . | CASSPVIAGDTQYF | TGTGCCAGCAGCCCCGTGATCGCGGGAGATACGCAGTATTTT
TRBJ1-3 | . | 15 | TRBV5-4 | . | CASSLGAHSGNTIYF | TGTGCCAGCAGCTTGGGGGCGCACTCTGGAAACACCATATATTTT
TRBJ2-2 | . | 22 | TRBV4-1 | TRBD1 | CASSQGPRGNRGKVRGTGELFF | TGCGCCAGCAGCCAAGGACCGAGGGGGAACAGGGGAAAGGTCAGGGGCACCGGGGAGCTGTTTTTT
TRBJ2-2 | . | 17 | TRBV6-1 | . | CASSDAAANTNTGELFF | TGTGCCAGCAGTGATGCAGCCGCGAATACGAACACCGGGGAGCTGTTTTTT
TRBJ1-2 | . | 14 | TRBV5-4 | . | CASSFLGLLTDYTF | TGTGCCAGCAGCTTTCTCGGACTCCTTACCGATTACACCTTC
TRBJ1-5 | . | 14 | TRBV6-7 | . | CATLRGAINQPQHF | TGTGCCACCCTGCGGGGTGCCATAAATCAGCCCCAGCATTTT
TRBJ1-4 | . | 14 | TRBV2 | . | CASSVEVHGEKLFF | TGTGCCAGCAGTGTGGAGGTCCACGGCGAAAAACTGTTTTTT
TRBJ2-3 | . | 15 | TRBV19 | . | CASSNPGQLRDTQYF | TGTGCCAGTAGTAATCCCGGACAGCTGAGAGATACGCAGTATTTT
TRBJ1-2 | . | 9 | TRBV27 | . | CASNEGYTF | TGTGCCAGCAACGAGGGCTACACCTTC
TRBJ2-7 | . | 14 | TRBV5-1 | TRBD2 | CASSLEPTSGEQYF | TGCGCCAGCAGCTTGGAACCAACTAGCGGCGAGCAGTACTTC
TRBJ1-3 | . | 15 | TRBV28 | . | CASSSRQLTGNTIYF | TGTGCCAGCAGTTCTCGGCAGCTAACTGGAAACACCATATATTTT
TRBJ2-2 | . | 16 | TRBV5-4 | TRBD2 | CASSFEREGRTGELFF | TGTGCCAGCAGCTTCGAGCGGGAGGGCCGCACCGGGGAGCTGTTTTTT
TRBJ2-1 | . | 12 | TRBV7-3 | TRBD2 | CASSFQRGEQFF | TGTGCCAGCAGCTTCCAGCGGGGTGAGCAGTTCTTC
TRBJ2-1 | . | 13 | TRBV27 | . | CASSLLAGNEQFF | TGTGCCAGCAGTTTACTTGCGGGCAATGAGCAGTTCTTC
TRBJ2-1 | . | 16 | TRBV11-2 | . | CASSLLLATGYNEQFF | TGTGCCAGCAGCCTGCTACTAGCTACAGGCTACAATGAGCAGTTCTTC
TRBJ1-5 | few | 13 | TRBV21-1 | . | CASSKAQRRPQHF | TGTGCCAGCAGCAAAGCTCAGAGGAGGCCCCAGCATTTT
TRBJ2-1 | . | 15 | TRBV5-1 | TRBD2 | CASSFISGTYNEQFF | TGCGCCAGCAGCTTTATCAGCGGGACCTACAATGAGCAGTTCTTC
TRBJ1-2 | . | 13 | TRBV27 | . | CASSLGGLGGYTF | TGTGCCAGCAGTTTAGGGGGACTTGGTGGCTACACCTTC
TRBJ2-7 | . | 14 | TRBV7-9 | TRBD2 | CASSLLAGVYEQYF | TGTGCCAGCAGCCTGCTAGCGGGAGTCTACGAGCAGTACTTC
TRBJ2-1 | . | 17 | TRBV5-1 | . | CASSLGFGGPANNEQFF | TGCGCCAGCAGCTTGGGATTTGGGGGGCCCGCCAACAATGAGCAGTTCTTC
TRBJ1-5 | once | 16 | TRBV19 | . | CASSIVSGYGNQPQHF | TGTGCCAGTAGTATAGTTTCGGGCTATGGCAATCAGCCCCAGCATTTT
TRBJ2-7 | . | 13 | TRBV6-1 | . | CASSGTGPREQYF | TGTGCCAGCAGTGGCACAGGGCCACGCGAGCAGTACTTC
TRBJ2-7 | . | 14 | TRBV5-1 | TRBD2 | CASSFGLAEYEQYF | TGCGCCAGCAGCTTCGGACTAGCGGAGTACGAGCAGTACTTC
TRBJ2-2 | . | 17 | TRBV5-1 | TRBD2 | CASSGTSGRASAGELFF | TGCGCCAGCAGCGGGACTAGCGGGAGGGCCTCGGCCGGGGAGCTGTTTTTT
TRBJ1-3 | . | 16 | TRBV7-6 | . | CASSLDLAISGNTIYF | TGTGCCAGCAGCTTAGATCTGGCCATCTCTGGAAACACCATATATTTT
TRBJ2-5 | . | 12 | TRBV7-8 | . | CASSTSEAPIDF | TGTGCCAGCAGCACCTCCGAGGCCCCCATAGACTTC
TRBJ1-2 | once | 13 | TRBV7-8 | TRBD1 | CASSRDRGDGYTF | TGTGCCAGCAGCCGGGACAGGGGGGATGGCTACACCTTC
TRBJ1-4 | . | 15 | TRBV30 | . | CAWSVGRGAYEKLFF | TGTGCCTGGAGTGTAGGACGGGGTGCTTACGAAAAACTGTTTTTT
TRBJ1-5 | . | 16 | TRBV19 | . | CASSIAGGSGGQPQHF | TGTGCCAGTAGTATAGCAGGCGGTTCGGGAGGTCAGCCCCAGCATTTT
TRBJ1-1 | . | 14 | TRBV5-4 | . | CASSLGTLNTEAFF | TGTGCCAGCAGCTTGGGGACTCTGAACACTGAAGCTTTCTTT
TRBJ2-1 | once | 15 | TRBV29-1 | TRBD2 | CSVEGTSGTYNEQFF | TGCAGCGTTGAAGGCACTAGCGGGACCTACAATGAGCAGTTCTTC
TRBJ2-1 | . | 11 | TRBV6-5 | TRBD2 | CASRTGGEQFF | TGTGCCAGCAGGACGGGGGGTGAGCAGTTCTTC
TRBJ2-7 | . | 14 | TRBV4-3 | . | CASSQDLGFYEQYF | TGCGCCAGCAGCCAAGATCTGGGCTTCTACGAGCAGTACTTC
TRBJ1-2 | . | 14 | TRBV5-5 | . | CASSLLELNYGYTF | TGTGCCAGCAGCTTGCTGGAACTTAACTATGGCTACACCTTC
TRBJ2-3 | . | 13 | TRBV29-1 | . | CSGRATSTDTQYF | TGCAGCGGTCGTGCGACAAGCACAGATACGCAGTATTTT
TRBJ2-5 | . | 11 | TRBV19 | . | CASTSLGTQYF | TGTGCCAGCACGAGTTTGGGGACCCAGTACTTC
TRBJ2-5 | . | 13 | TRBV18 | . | CASTKSQGETQYF | TGTGCCAGCACAAAATCACAGGGAGAGACCCAGTACTTC
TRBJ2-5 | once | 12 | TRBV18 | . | CASSPRTETQYF | TGTGCCAGCTCACCAAGGACCGAGACCCAGTACTTC
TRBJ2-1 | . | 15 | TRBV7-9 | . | CASSFVVSGHNEQFF | TGTGCCAGCAGCTTTGTTGTTAGCGGACACAATGAGCAGTTCTTC
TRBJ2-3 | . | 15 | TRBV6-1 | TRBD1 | CASSPGTGVVDTQYF | TGTGCCAGCAGCCCCGGGACAGGGGTTGTAGATACGCAGTATTTT
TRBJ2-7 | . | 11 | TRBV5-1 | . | CASSFESEQYF | TGCGCCAGCAGCTTCGAGAGCGAGCAGTACTTC
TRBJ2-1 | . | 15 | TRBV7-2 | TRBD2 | CASSQREGLIDEQFF | TGTGCCAGCAGCCAGCGGGAGGGCCTTATTGATGAGCAGTTCTTC
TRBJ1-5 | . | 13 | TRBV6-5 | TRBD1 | CATQGTVGQPQHF | TGTGCCACCCAAGGGACAGTAGGTCAGCCCCAGCATTTT
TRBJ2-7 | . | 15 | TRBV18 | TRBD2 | CASSPLAGVAVEQYF | TGTGCCAGCTCACCACTAGCGGGAGTGGCTGTCGAGCAGTACTTC